A single T cell receptor beta chain is shown here with its context. Its target is not known. From germline, CDR1 is MNHEY and CDR2 SMNVEV (reference sequence). The length of the CDR3 is 14 residues. The ends lost 8 bases at V and 6 bases at J; junction bases unmatched: 9. The source of the sample is a study of cytomegalovirus exposure and HLA in healthy donors. Study information: Early released data had roughly 81 million unique TCRs, all coming from HLA-typed donors.

PCR employed 60 Vbeta and 13 Jbeta primers. The table came from immunoSEQ multiplex PCR; TCRdb's copy has only in-frame clones and leaves some out. The sample yields about 200,000 clones, 80% to 85% seen once. Points from the study as a whole: Diagnosis of cytomegalovirus status made by the classifier reportedly showed high specificity and sensitivity. Presence/absence analyses treated sequencing depth as roughly uniform across donors. Productive rates of about 90% or about 30% were seen for most TCR beta V segments in an earlier analysis.

The sequenced sample consisted of PBMCs. The receptor's source is a woman aged 45-59 years in good health and CMV-seropositive. The V gene is TRBV27, the J gene TRBJ1-5; 8 positions match TRBD1. The CDR3 DNA sequence: TGTGCCAGCGGCTCAGGGGGCCTGGGTCAGCCCCAGCATTTT. Translated: CASGSGGLGQPQHF.